Included here is one T cell receptor (beta chain) sequence, with context. Its antigen remains unknown. One end of the junction is discordant with germline, which a read error may explain. CDR1 and CDR2 (germline): SSHAT, FNYEAQ (reference sequence). The CDR3 has 14 residues. These data are taken from a study of cytomegalovirus exposure and HLA in healthy donors. Study-level points and caveats: Using a false discovery rate of 0.05, a later analysis showed that approximately 18,000 TCR beta sequences were associated with HLA alleles. TCR beta V segments were, for the most part, productive about 87% or about 30% of the time in an earlier analysis.

Primers for the PCR totalled 60 Vbeta and 13 Jbeta. This table comes from immunoSEQ multiplex PCR, and its TCRdb copy is limited to in-frame clones, with some not included. The data show some 130,000 clones, roughly four fifths seen once. Material: PBMCs. The TCR originated in a male donor in good health and CMV-seropositive. The chain uses TRBV7-7 and TRBJ2-2, with D possibly matching TRBD2 (6 bases). The chain's CDR3 is CASSLAGGAGELFF. CDR3 DNA: TGTGCTAGCAGCTTAGCAGGAGGGGCCGGGGAGCTGTTTTTT.